This T cell receptor beta chain was found in a study of CD8 T cells in ankylosing spondylitis. TCRdb redid the calling of the 5' RACE reads with MiXCR, one entry per CDR3 protein. The data hold some 130,000 distinct CDR3 sequences, with around 7.9% observed a single time. This clonotype was recorded at least ten times. The V and J ends lost 6 bases and 4 bases respectively, with 13 bases between them. CDR1 is SGHTA, CDR2 FQGNSA, per germline. The CDR3 runs to 14 residues. The origin of this receptor is a female donor with ankylosing spondylitis or in good health (not recorded which). The sample consisted of blood, either unsorted or a sorted T cell fraction (not recorded which). The chain combines TRBV7-2 with TRBJ1-3, with D tentatively TRBD1 (5 bases). In DNA, the CDR3 is TGTGCCAGCAGTTGGGGGTCTGCCGGAAACACCATATATTTT. It specifies CASSWGSAGNTIYF.